The present TCR beta chain was sequenced within a study of CD8+CD57+ T cells in acquired aplastic anemia. Patients chosen for sequencing had CD8+CD57+ cells that had expanded, as shown by flow cytometry. Genomic DNA served as template for TCR beta VDJ and CDR3 profiling. TCRdb ran MiXCR on the reads and lists one entry per CDR3 protein. The sample shows roughly 500,000 distinct CDR3 sequences, around 30% of them seen only once. Sequenced: sorted CD4+, CD8+, or CD8+CD57+ T cells (not recorded which) from PBMCs. The sequence derives from a human donor with aplastic anemia.

The CDR3 loop is CASSPLRGGLYNEQFF. For the CDR3, the DNA is TGTGCCAGCAGTCCCTTGCGGGGGGGCCTCTACAATGAGCAGTTCTTC. The J gene is TRBJ2-1, the V gene TRBV6-1; 9 positions agree with TRBD2. Trimming removed 5 bases from V and 3 bases from J; junction bases left unmatched: 8. CDR1 MNHNS and CDR2 SASEGT come from the germline V gene. The CDR3 sequence is 16 residues long.